Many counts were recorded for the clone carrying this T cell receptor beta chain. This sample was included in a study of T cell repertoires in cytomegalovirus infection. The V gene's germline CDR1 is SGHTA and CDR2 FQGNSA. V dropped 3 bases and J dropped 6; count of bases not matched to a gene: 5. This CDR3 is built from 15 residues. TCRdb itself ran the reads through MiXCR, one entry per CDR3 protein. The data contain more than 350,000 distinct CDR3 sequences, around 32% of them singletons. The sequenced material came from PBMCs. The source is a human donor in good health (CMV status not recorded). Some clones in this sample may be carry-over from other donors' samples. This sequence joins TRBV7-2 and TRBJ2-1; 10 bases fit TRBD2. For the CDR3, the DNA is TGTGCCAGCAGCTTGGGGCTAGCGGGGGTCAATGAGCAGTTCTTC. Translation gives CASSLGLAGVNEQFF.